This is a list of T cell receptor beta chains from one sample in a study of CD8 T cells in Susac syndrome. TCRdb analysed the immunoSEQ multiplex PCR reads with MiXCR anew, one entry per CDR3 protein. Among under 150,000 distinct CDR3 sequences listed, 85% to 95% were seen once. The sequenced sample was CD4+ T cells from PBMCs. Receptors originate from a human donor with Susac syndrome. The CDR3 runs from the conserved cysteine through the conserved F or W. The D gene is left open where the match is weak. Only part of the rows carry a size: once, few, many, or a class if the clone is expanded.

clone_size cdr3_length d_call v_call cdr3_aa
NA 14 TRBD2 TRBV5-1 CASSWGREGETQYF
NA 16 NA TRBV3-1 CASSQSQGGGGVGAFF
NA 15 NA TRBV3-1 CASSQVSGITNEQYF
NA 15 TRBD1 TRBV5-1 CASSEQGTGHTEAFF
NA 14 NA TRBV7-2 CASSFTTPPETQYF
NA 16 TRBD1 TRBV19 CASSIIGGQGAHEQFF
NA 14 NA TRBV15 CATSRVSTGGTQYF
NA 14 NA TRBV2 CASSPGEGNQPQHF
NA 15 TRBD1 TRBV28 CASSWDRVEGNTIYF
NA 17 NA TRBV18 CASSPLTTQDPNYGYTF
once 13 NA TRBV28 CASRPTANTEAFF
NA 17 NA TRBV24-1 CATSDSARQGTSYEQYF
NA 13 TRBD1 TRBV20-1 CSASTTGGHGYTF
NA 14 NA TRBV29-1 CSVVNRARTAEAFF
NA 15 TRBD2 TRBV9 CASSVDPSGADTQYF
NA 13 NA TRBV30 CAYTEGSTDTQYF
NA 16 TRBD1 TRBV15 CATSRGRQGSNEKLFF
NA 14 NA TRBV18 CASSPFGDNSPLHF
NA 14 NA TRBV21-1 CAQQFFRVIYEQYF
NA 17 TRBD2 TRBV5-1 CASRVGLAGVDTGELFF
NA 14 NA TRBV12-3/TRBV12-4 CASTTLNLGNTIYF
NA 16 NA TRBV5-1 CASSLGTELAKNIQYF
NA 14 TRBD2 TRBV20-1 CSAVAGSAQETQYF
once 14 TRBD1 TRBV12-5 CASGLVGQVNEQYF
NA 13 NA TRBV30 CAWSGQIYNEQFF
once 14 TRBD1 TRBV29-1 CSVDLGQGWDTQYF
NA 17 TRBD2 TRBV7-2 CASSLGVLAGGGYEQYF
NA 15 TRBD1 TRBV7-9 CASSQTGQGGYEQYF
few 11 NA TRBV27 CATSQGYEQYF
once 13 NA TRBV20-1 CSARAGTRYGYTF
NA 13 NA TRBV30 CAWRLVPNTEAFF
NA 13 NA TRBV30 CAWSADLRAEAFF
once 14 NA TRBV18 CASSLTREYNEQFF
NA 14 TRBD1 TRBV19 CASSTPGQGYGYTF
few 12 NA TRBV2 CASSQYQETQYF
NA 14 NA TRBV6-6 CASSRGSRTDTQYF
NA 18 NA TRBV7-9 CASSLFGGALTGANVLTF